These 8 T cell receptor beta chains were all obtained from the same sample, sequenced in a study of human T cells and chemical hapten exposure. TCRdb used MiXCR to reprocess the RACE reads, holding one entry per CDR3 protein. The table has 100,000 or so distinct CDR3 sequences, roughly 9.6% seen once. The time point: patch test 2, 6 weeks after DPC sensitization. Treatment of the sample: therapeutic diphenylcyclopropenone sensitization with weekly scalp DPC. This specimen was whole blood, taken in connection with sensitization to the hapten diphenylcyclopropenone (DPC). The receptors were sampled from a middle-aged man with alopecia areata. Some clones in this sample may be carry-over from other donors' samples.

This clonotype was counted only a few times. The chain carries TRBV6-6 and TRBJ2-1; D possibly corresponds to TRBD1 (6 bases). CDR1 is MNHNY and CDR2 is SVGAGI in the germline V gene (reference sequence). The length of the CDR3 is 16 residues. Between the trimmed V and J ends, which lost 4 bases and 4 bases, there was a span of 17 bases. The CDR3 coding sequence is TGTGCCAGCAGTTTAACGGGACAAATGTCGTACAATGAGCAGTTCTTC. As protein: CASSLTGQMSYNEQFF.

This clonotype has just a few counts. This chain links TRBV7-9 with TRBJ2-1, with D unclear. Germline V lookup: CDR1 SEHNR, CDR2 FQNEAQ (reference sequence). Trimming pared 4 bases from V and 0 bases from J, leaving 13 bases between. There are 16 residues in the CDR3. The CDR3 here is CASSSFLPGSYNEQFF. The CDR3 nucleotides read TGTGCCAGCAGCTCTTTCCTACCGGGCTCCTACAATGAGCAGTTCTTC.

CDR3 protein: CASSSTGGGGTDTQYF. In nucleotides, the CDR3 is TGTGCCAGCAGCAGTACAGGGGGCGGGGGCACAGATACGCAGTATTTT. The V gene is TRBV7-6, the J gene TRBJ2-3; 9 bases match TRBD1. V shed 5 bases and J 1 base; nucleotides not matched to a gene: 7. Germline V gene data show CDR1 as SGHVS and CDR2 as FNYEAQ. The CDR3 is 16 residues long.

Concerning this clonotype: A single base separates this from a much larger clone, so it may be a read error. V usage is TRBV2 and J usage is TRBJ2-3; D gene ambiguous. Between the trimmed V and J ends, which lost 4 bases and 4 bases, there was a span of 6 bases. This CDR3 has 12 amino acids. Germline values: CDR1 SNHLY, CDR2 FYNNEI. The DNA of the CDR3 is TGTGCCAGCAGTGCCCACGCAGATACGCAGTATTTT. It translates to CASSAHADTQYF.

Here the CDR3 DNA reads TGTGCCAGCAGCTTCCCGTGGGGGCCTGAGTTCCACGAGCAGTACTTC. Translated: CASSFPWGPEFHEQYF. The V and J genes are TRBV7-2 and TRBJ2-7; D may be TRBD1 (6 bases). This CDR3 region has 16 residues. V dropped 3 bases and J dropped 5 bases, with 20 bases sitting between them. Germline V gives CDR1 SGHTA, CDR2 FQGNSA.

This clonotype was found a few times. The rearrangement links TRBV28 to TRBJ2-3; D gene ambiguous. V was pared by 10 bases and J by 0 bases, with 11 bases between. This CDR3 is built from 13 residues. Germline values: CDR1 MDHEN, CDR2 SYDVKM. The CDR3 spells CANRADSTDTQYF. In nucleotides, the CDR3 is TGTGCCAACCGGGCGGATAGCACAGATACGCAGTATTTT. Variable domain in full (rest from reference TRBV28 and TRBJ2-3): DVKVTQSSRYLVKRTGEKVFLECVQDMDHENMFWYRQDPGLGLRLIYFSYDVKMKEKGDIPEGYSVSREKKERFSLILESASTNQTSMYLCANRADSTDTQYFGPGTRLTVL.

There are a few counts of this clonotype. V and J are TRBV5-1 and TRBJ2-7; TRBD1 might be the D (6 bases). Germline CDR1 is SGHRS and CDR2 is YFSETQ. The CDR3 sequence is 15 residues long. V lost 1 base and J 3 bases, leaving 14 bases between the germline ends. Here the CDR3 reads CASSLSAGVVYEQYF. The CDR3 region has the DNA TGCGCCAGCAGCTTGAGCGCAGGGGTAGTCTACGAGCAGTACTTC.

This clonotype was observed a few times. This sequence joins TRBV30 and TRBJ1-5; 9 nucleotides match TRBD1. There are 16 residues in the CDR3. CDR1 GTSNPN and CDR2 SVGIG come from the germline V gene (reference sequence). The V segment lost 1 base and the J segment 5 bases; nucleotides outside the gene matches: 9. The CDR3 DNA reads TGTGCCTGGAGTGCTGGGACAGGGCGATATCATCAGCCCCAGCATTTT. Protein sequence: CAWSAGTGRYHQPQHF.